These T cell receptor beta chains were read from a single sample in a study of blood T cell repertoires in COVID-19. Sequencing used immunoSEQ multiplex PCR; TCRdb keeps in-frame clones, though not all of them. Of 350,000 to 500,000 clones listed, around nine tenths are singletons. Specimen: peripheral blood. The receptors originated from a man aged 18 to 29 with COVID-19, enrolled during active disease. Each CDR3 is given with its conserved first and last residue. The order of the fields is CDR3 length, clone size, V gene, D gene, J gene, CDR3 protein, CDR3 DNA. A D gene is named only where the DNA matches it firmly. Clone size is shown for a subset of rows, as once, few, many or a class of expanded clone.

>15|.|TRBV2|.|TRBJ1-1
CASSDQQGLNTEAFF
TGTGCCAGCAGCGATCAACAGGGACTGAACACTGAAGCTTTCTTT
>14|.|TRBV6-6|TRBD2|TRBJ2-3
CASALGLAADTQYF
TGTGCCAGCGCCTTGGGACTAGCGGCAGATACGCAGTATTTT
>14|.|TRBV5-1|.|TRBJ2-7
CASSFRTAGYEQYF
TGCGCCAGCAGCTTCAGGACTGCCGGCTACGAGCAGTACTTC
>15|.|TRBV5-1|TRBD1|TRBJ2-7
CASSFSLQGYHEQYF
TGCGCCAGCAGCTTCTCTCTACAGGGGTACCACGAGCAGTACTTC
>17|.|TRBV5-6|TRBD2|TRBJ2-4
CASSLVLGTSGRNIQYF
TGTGCCAGCAGCTTGGTTCTTGGGACTAGCGGGAGAAACATTCAGTACTTC
>15|.|TRBV5-8|TRBD1|TRBJ2-7
CASRLPGQVPDEQYF
TGTGCCAGCAGGCTACCGGGACAGGTACCAGACGAGCAGTACTTC
>17|once|TRBV7-2|TRBD2|TRBJ2-1
CASSLTRIAGGLNEQFF
TGTGCCAGCAGCTTAACCAGAATAGCGGGGGGTTTGAATGAGCAGTTCTTC
>16|.|TRBV2|TRBD2|TRBJ2-1
CASKKELAGGNNEQFF
TGTGCCAGCAAGAAAGAACTAGCGGGGGGGAACAATGAGCAGTTCTTC
>16|few|TRBV7-6|.|TRBJ1-1
CASSVYQGPGDTEAFF
TGTGCCAGCAGCGTTTACCAGGGGCCCGGGGACACTGAAGCTTTCTTT
>12|.|TRBV28|TRBD1|TRBJ2-7
CATRTGDYEQYF
TGTGCCACCAGGACAGGGGACTACGAGCAGTACTTC
>15|.|TRBV14|.|TRBJ2-7
CASSQVGTQFYEQYF
TGTGCCAGCAGCCAAGTTGGGACTCAATTCTACGAGCAGTACTTC
>17|.|TRBV11-2|TRBD2|TRBJ2-7
CASSLGGLAGGEYEQYF
TGTGCCAGCAGCTTAGGTGGACTAGCGGGGGGGGAGTACGAGCAGTACTTC
>14|.|TRBV5-1|TRBD1|TRBJ1-5
CASSLSTGQRPQHF
TGCGCCAGCAGCTTATCGACAGGGCAGCGGCCCCAGCATTTT
>14|.|TRBV6-5|.|TRBJ1-1
CASRDMTGNTEAFF
TGTGCCAGCAGGGACATGACAGGGAACACTGAAGCTTTCTTT
>14|.|TRBV18|TRBD1|TRBJ2-2
CASSPGQGAGELFF
TGTGCCAGCTCACCCGGACAGGGGGCCGGGGAGCTGTTTTTT
>13|.|TRBV7-9|.|TRBJ1-1
CASSLQGTSEAFF
TGTGCCAGCAGCTTACAGGGAACAAGTGAAGCTTTCTTT
>15|.|TRBV28|.|TRBJ1-3
CASSRLGVSGNTIYF
TGTGCCAGCAGTAGACTCGGAGTCTCTGGAAACACCATATATTTT
>13|.|TRBV12-3/TRBV12-4|.|TRBJ1-1
CASSFPDYTEAFF
TGTGCCAGCAGTTTCCCGGACTACACTGAAGCTTTCTTT
>11|few|TRBV7-9|.|TRBJ2-1
CASSSNNEQFF
TGTGCCAGCAGCTCAAACAATGAGCAGTTCTTC
>14|.|TRBV11-3|TRBD1|TRBJ2-7
CASSFRDRDYEQYF
TGTGCCAGCAGCTTCCGAGACAGGGACTACGAGCAGTACTTC
>15|.|TRBV11-2|.|TRBJ2-2
CASSPGTVNTGELFF
TGTGCCAGCAGCCCCGGGACTGTTAACACCGGGGAGCTGTTTTTT
>16|few|TRBV5-1|.|TRBJ1-4
CASSLEFGSTNEKLFF
TGCGCCAGCAGCTTGGAGTTCGGGTCGACTAATGAAAAACTGTTTTTT
>17|few|TRBV7-9|.|TRBJ1-1
CASSLGRRALENTEAFF
TGTGCCAGCAGCTTAGGCCGGCGGGCCCTTGAGAACACTGAAGCTTTCTTT
>16|once|TRBV6-6|TRBD2|TRBJ2-3
CASSSPPGLGADTQYF
TGTGCCAGCAGTTCACCTCCGGGACTAGGTGCAGATACGCAGTATTTT
>14|.|TRBV6-5|TRBD2|TRBJ2-5
CASSYSRGEGTQYF
TGTGCCAGCAGTTACTCCCGGGGGGAGGGGACCCAGTACTTC
>15|few|TRBV11-1|TRBD2|TRBJ2-3
CASSKLGLTTDTQYF
TGTGCCAGCAGCAAATTGGGACTAACTACAGATACGCAGTATTTT
>16|.|TRBV6-1|TRBD1|TRBJ2-7
CASSEPITGALYEQYF
TGTGCCAGCAGTGAACCGATTACAGGGGCCCTCTACGAGCAGTACTTC
>15|.|TRBV5-4|.|TRBJ2-7
CASSVPGAYGLEQYF
TGTGCCAGCAGCGTACCCGGAGCCTACGGCCTCGAGCAGTACTTC
>17|.|TRBV5-6|TRBD2|TRBJ2-7
CASSLAVAGVVDYEQYF
TGTGCCAGCAGCTTGGCCGTGGCGGGAGTGGTAGACTACGAGCAGTACTTC
>14|.|TRBV29-1|TRBD2|TRBJ2-1
CSVESGDSYNEQFF
TGCAGCGTTGAGAGCGGGGACTCCTACAATGAGCAGTTCTTC
>12|few|TRBV30|.|TRBJ2-1
CAWSVLRNEQFF
TGTGCCTGGAGTGTACTGAGAAATGAGCAGTTCTTC
>16|few|TRBV19|.|TRBJ2-7
CASAGRSGRPSYEQYF
TGTGCCAGCGCAGGCCGGTCTGGCAGGCCCTCCTACGAGCAGTACTTC
>16|.|TRBV7-2|TRBD2|TRBJ2-7
CASSLATTSGLYEQYF
TGTGCCAGCAGCTTAGCGACGACTAGCGGCCTCTACGAGCAGTACTTC
>14|.|TRBV15|.|TRBJ1-1
CATSRDNEGELAFF
TGTGCCACCAGCAGAGATAATGAGGGGGAGTTAGCTTTCTTT
>16|.|TRBV11-3|TRBD2|TRBJ2-3
CASSSKASGNTDTQYF
TGTGCCAGCAGCTCCAAGGCCAGCGGGAACACAGATACGCAGTATTTT
>15|.|TRBV12-5|TRBD2|TRBJ2-7
CASGSLAGADYEQYF
TGTGCTAGTGGTTCATTAGCGGGCGCCGACTACGAGCAGTACTTC
>15|.|TRBV3-1/TRBV3-2|TRBD2|TRBJ2-7
CASSQDGAGVYEQYF
TGTGCCAGCAGCCAAGATGGCGCGGGAGTCTACGAGCAGTACTTC
>13|.|TRBV3-1/TRBV3-2|TRBD2|TRBJ2-5
CASSHLGGETQYF
TGTGCCAGCAGCCACCTCGGGGGGGAGACCCAGTACTTC
>20|.|TRBV2|TRBD2|TRBJ2-3
CASSPLKANSGRAGADTQYF
TGTGCCAGCAGCCCCTTAAAGGCGAATAGCGGGAGGGCCGGGGCAGATACGCAGTATTTT
>16|.|TRBV5-1|TRBD1|TRBJ1-6
CASSSNTGGADSPLHF
TGCGCCAGCAGCTCTAATACAGGGGGCGCAGATTCACCCCTCCACTTT
>14|.|TRBV11-3|TRBD1|TRBJ2-5
CASSLGQGQETQYF
TGTGCCAGCAGCTTAGGACAGGGCCAAGAGACCCAGTACTTC
>14|.|TRBV19|.|TRBJ1-4
CASSDTGSDEKLFF
TGTGCCAGTAGCGATACAGGGTCGGATGAAAAACTGTTTTTT
>15|.|TRBV7-9|.|TRBJ1-2
CASSSPRLGDYGYTF
TGTGCCAGCAGCTCGCCCCGGCTGGGCGACTATGGCTACACCTTC
>17|few|TRBV11-3|TRBD2|TRBJ2-2
CASSLGTSGIRTGELFF
TGTGCCAGCAGCCTTGGGACTAGCGGGATTCGCACCGGGGAGCTGTTTTTT
>13|.|TRBV12-3/TRBV12-4|TRBD1|TRBJ2-2
CASKGQGAGELFF
TGTGCCAGCAAGGGACAGGGGGCCGGGGAGCTGTTTTTT